These 27 T cell receptor beta chains were all obtained from the same sample, sequenced in a study of cytomegalovirus exposure and HLA in healthy donors. The PCR used 60 Vbeta and 13 Jbeta primers. Using immunoSEQ multiplex PCR, the repertoire was profiled, and TCRdb retains in-frame clones only, with some absent. The table includes about 150,000 clones, about 85% detected once. The sample consisted of PBMCs. The receptors originated from a man aged 25-45 years in good health and CMV-seropositive.

This clone was seen more than once but under ten times. V usage is TRBV5-6 and J usage is TRBJ2-7, with 11 bases that match TRBD2. Germline V gene data show CDR1 as SGHDT and CDR2 as YYEEEE. J was trimmed by 7 bases and V by 0 bases; bases with no gene match: 15. This CDR3 comprises 18 residues. The CDR3 DNA sequence: TGTGCCAGCAGCTTGGTTGAGCGGACTAGCGGGTTACACTCAGAGCAGTACTTC. Protein product: CASSLVERTSGLHSEQYF.

In its sample, this clone was seen once. V usage is TRBV28 and J usage is TRBJ1-5; 11 nucleotides align to TRBD1. This CDR3 comprises 18 residues. CDR1 and CDR2 from the germline V gene are MDHEN and SYDVKM. Germline trimming cut 7 bases from V and 1 base from J; bases unmatched to any gene: 12. The CDR3: CASIQTDRGPVSNQPQHF. In nucleotides, the CDR3 is TGTGCCAGCATCCAGACGGACAGGGGGCCGGTGAGCAATCAGCCCCAGCATTTT.

This chain links TRBV5-4 with TRBJ1-2; maybe TRBD1 (6 bases). V was trimmed by 0 bases and J by 4 bases, leaving 13 bases between them. The CDR3 sequence is 15 residues long. Germline values: CDR1 SGHNT, CDR2 YYREEE (reference sequence). In nucleotides, the CDR3 is TGTGCCAGCAGCTTGGATGGGAGGGGGGGCTATGGCTACACCTTC. Protein: CASSLDGRGGYGYTF.

V gene TRBV29-1 combines with J gene TRBJ2-5; D not resolved. Germline CDR1 is SQVTM and CDR2 is ANQGSEA. The ends were cut back, 5 bases at V and 4 bases at J, with 5 bases in the middle. This CDR3 is built from 10 residues. Here the CDR3 reads CSVPGETQYF. The CDR3 coding sequence is TGCAGCGTTCCCGGAGAGACCCAGTACTTC.

V usage is TRBV27 and J usage is TRBJ1-5; D perhaps matches TRBD1 (6 bases). The length of the CDR3 is 17 residues. Germline V gene sequence: CDR1 MNHEY, CDR2 SMNVEV (reference sequence). V was cut by 4 bases and J by 4 bases, with 20 bases left in between. The CDR3: CASSSTLDRKNNQPQHF. As DNA, the CDR3 is TGTGCCAGCAGTTCCACACTAGACAGGAAAAATAATCAGCCCCAGCATTTT.

V and J are TRBV12-5 and TRBJ1-1; maybe TRBD1 (5 bases). Germline V CDR1 and CDR2: LGHNT, FRNRAP. V lost 1 base and J lost 5, with 8 bases in between. The length of the CDR3 is 13 residues. The CDR3: CASGLGGGTEAFF. The DNA of the CDR3 is TGTGCTAGTGGTTTGGGCGGGGGTACTGAAGCTTTCTTT.

The chain links TRBV2 to TRBJ2-1; TRBD2 matches 11 bases. Germline lookup yields CDR1 SNHLY and CDR2 FYNNEI. With 8 bases clipped from V and 6 bases from J, the junction kept 9 bases outside the gene matches. The CDR3 covers 15 residues. The CDR3 DNA reads as TGTGCCAGCCAAACTGGGACTAGCGGAGGCAATGAGCAGTTCTTC. It encodes CASQTGTSGGNEQFF. The full variable domain, completed using reference TRBV2 and TRBJ2-1, is EPEVTQTPSHQVTQMGQEVILRCVPISNHLYFYWYRQILGQKVEFLVSFYNNEISEKSEIFDDQFSVERPDGSNFTLKIRSTKLEDSAMYFCASQTGTSGGNEQFFGPGTRLTVL.

V gene TRBV7-9 combines with J gene TRBJ2-3, with 11 positions matching TRBD2. Germline V gives CDR1 SEHNR, CDR2 FQNEAQ (reference sequence). The CDR3 sequence is 16 residues long. Trimming cost V 2 bases and J 1 base; bases outside gene matches: 2. The CDR3: CASSLLSGRGTDTQYF. CDR3 coding DNA: TGTGCCAGCAGCTTACTTAGCGGGAGGGGCACAGATACGCAGTATTTT.

The chain recombines TRBV29-1 with TRBJ2-5; 7 nucleotides agree with TRBD2. This CDR3 region has 14 residues. Germline loops: CDR1 SQVTM, CDR2 ANQGSEA. Losses at the gene ends were 3 bases for V and 5 bases for J; bases not matched to a gene: 9. In nucleotides, the CDR3 is TGCAGCGTTGACCCCGAATGGGGGGGGGAGACCCAGTACTTC. As protein: CSVDPEWGGETQYF.

The chain employs TRBV7-8 and TRBJ1-1, with D perhaps TRBD1 (6 bases). Germline CDR1 reads SGHVS; CDR2 reads FQNEAQ. V shed 5 bases and J shed 1 base, with 11 bases lying between them. CDR3 length: 14 amino acids. The CDR3 bases are TGTGCCAGCAGCCTTCGGACAGCGAACACTGAAGCTTTCTTT. Its protein is CASSLRTANTEAFF. The full variable domain, in which reference TRBV7-8 and TRBJ1-1 provide the parts outside the CDR3, is GAGVSQSPRYKVAKRGQDVALRCDPISGHVSLFWYQQALGQGPEFLTYFQNEAQLDKSGLPSDRFFAERPEGSVSTLKIQRTQQEDSAVYLCASSLRTANTEAFFGQGTRLTVV.

The chain uses TRBV7-9 and TRBJ2-5, with a tentative D call TRBD1 (6 bases). Per germline, CDR1 SEHNR and CDR2 FQNEAQ (reference sequence). CDR3 size: 17 residues. Trimming cost V 3 bases and J 5 bases, with 22 bases left between them. The CDR3 here is CASSFDPRGNHRETQYF. As DNA, the CDR3 is TGTGCCAGCAGCTTCGATCCCAGGGGCAATCATAGGGAGACCCAGTACTTC.

The chain couples TRBV30 to TRBJ1-5; tentative D call: TRBD1 (5 bases). This CDR3 has 12 residues. The V and J ends lost 0 bases and 9 bases respectively, with 9 bases between them. CDR1 GTSNPN and CDR2 SVGIG come from the germline V gene (reference sequence). As DNA, the CDR3 is TGTGCCTGGAGTGTAGGGGTCATGCCCCAGCATTTT. It specifies CAWSVGVMPQHF. The full variable domain, with the rest looked up from reference TRBV30 and TRBJ1-5, is SQTIHQWPATLVQPVGSPLSLECTVEGTSNPNLYWYRQAAGRGLQLLFYSVGIGQISSEVPQNLSASRPQDRQFILSSKKLLLSDSGFYLCAWSVGVMPQHFGDGTRLSIL.

The rearrangement links TRBV7-9 to TRBJ2-1, with 8 bases that match TRBD2. The V segment lost 4 bases and the J segment 1 base; nucleotides outside the gene matches: 12. The CDR3 has 18 residues. The germline gives CDR1 SEHNR, CDR2 FQNEAQ (reference sequence). This CDR3 reads CASSSPKGLGASYNEQFF. The CDR3 DNA reads as TGTGCCAGCAGCTCACCGAAGGGACTAGGAGCATCCTACAATGAGCAGTTCTTC.

The genes are TRBV6-5 and TRBJ2-7, with D perhaps matching TRBD1 (5 bases). Germline CDR1 and CDR2: MNHEY and SVGAGI. This CDR3 contains 14 residues. Trimming stripped 5 bases from V and 5 bases from J, with 16 bases between. The chain's CDR3 is CASSTRWQGDEQYF. Here the CDR3 DNA reads TGTGCCAGCAGTACCAGGTGGCAGGGCGACGAGCAGTACTTC.

The chain employs TRBV27 and TRBJ2-7; D gene ambiguous. The CDR3 is 12 residues long. V was pared by 5 bases and J by 3 bases, with 8 bases between. CDR1 MNHEY and CDR2 SMNVEV come from the germline V gene (reference sequence). The CDR3 DNA is TGTGCCAGCAGTCCCCTAGGCTACGAGCAGTACTTC. The encoded protein is CASSPLGYEQYF.

The chain joins TRBV4-3 to TRBJ1-4, with D tentatively TRBD1 (5 bases). Germline V gene data show CDR1 as LGHNA and CDR2 as YSLEER. V dropped 1 base and J dropped 12 bases, with 18 bases sitting between them. The CDR3 has 15 residues. The CDR3 nucleotides are TGCGCCAGCAGCCAAGGGGGGACCACCTCGGGGGAACTGTTTTTT. This codes for CASSQGGTTSGELFF.

The J gene is TRBJ1-1, the V gene TRBV7-2; D is unclear. The CDR3 has 13 residues. Germline V gene sequence: CDR1 SGHTA, CDR2 FQGNSA. Trimming pared 7 bases from V and 1 base from J, leaving 10 bases between. Written as DNA, the CDR3 is TGTGCCAGCACCACCCCAGGGAACACTGAAGCTTTCTTT. This gives the protein CASTTPGNTEAFF.

The chain couples TRBV6-1 to TRBJ1-3; perhaps TRBD1 as D (6 bases). The CDR3 runs to 14 residues. V was trimmed by 6 bases and J by 3 bases, leaving 12 bases between them. Germline assignment: CDR1 MNHNS and CDR2 SASEGT. CDR3 in DNA: TGTGCCAGCAGCCGGGGGGGCTTTGGAAACACCATATATTTT. It encodes CASSRGGFGNTIYF.

The chain has TRBV4-3 and TRBJ2-7; D unresolved. The germline V gene encodes CDR1 LGHNA and CDR2 YSLEER. The CDR3 loop spans 16 amino acids. Trimming pared 0 bases from V and 2 bases from J, leaving 14 bases between. This CDR3 reads CASSQDHTEITYEQYF. In DNA form, the CDR3 reads TGCGCCAGCAGCCAAGATCATACAGAAATAACCTACGAGCAGTACTTC.

The CDR3 here is CASSPQGDYGYTF. The CDR3 region has the DNA TGTGCCAGCTCGCCTCAGGGGGACTATGGCTACACCTTC. This chain links TRBV18 with TRBJ1-2; 7 bases map to TRBD1. CDR1 is KGHSH, CDR2 LQKENI, per germline. Trimming cost V 6 bases and J 3 bases; bases outside gene matches: 4. The CDR3 has 13 amino acids.

V is TRBV5-1 and J is TRBJ1-4, with a tentative D call TRBD1 (6 bases). This CDR3 comprises 16 residues. Germline loops: CDR1 SGHRS, CDR2 YFSETQ. Deletions cut 4 bases from V and 0 bases from J, with 13 bases between. The CDR3 DNA reads TGCGCCAGCAGCCTCCTACAGGGAGCAACTAATGAAAAACTGTTTTTT. It specifies CASSLLQGATNEKLFF.

The V call is TRBV7-9, the J call TRBJ2-3, with D possibly matching TRBD2 (6 bases). V dropped 6 bases and J dropped 2 bases, with 12 bases sitting between them. The germline CDR1 and CDR2 sequences are SEHNR and FQNEAQ (reference sequence). The CDR3 spans 14 residues. As DNA, the CDR3 is TGTGCCAGCAGGCCTTGGGGGGACACAGATACGCAGTATTTT. Its protein product is CASRPWGDTDTQYF.

The chain uses TRBV5-1 and TRBJ2-2; possible D gene TRBD1, 5 bases. This CDR3 has 15 amino acids. Germline CDR1 reads SGHRS; CDR2 reads YFSETQ. The V and J ends lost 2 bases and 2 bases respectively, with 10 bases between them. The CDR3 DNA reads TGCGCCAGCAGCTTCGGACAAGAAAACACCGGGGAGCTGTTTTTT. Residues: CASSFGQENTGELFF.

This clone has a handful of counts. This chain links TRBV5-1 with TRBJ2-1, with 8 bases lining up with TRBD1. From germline, CDR1 is SGHRS and CDR2 YFSETQ. This CDR3 comprises 15 residues. The J segment lost 9 bases and the V segment lost 7 bases, leaving 15 bases of the junction unmatched. The CDR3 protein is CASHHSLDRASEQFF. The DNA for the CDR3 is TGCGCCAGCCATCACTCCCTGGACAGGGCAAGTGAGCAGTTCTTC.

The chain couples TRBV6-1 to TRBJ1-2, with D perhaps matching TRBD1 (5 bases). The CDR3 covers 13 residues. With 5 bases removed from V and 3 bases from J, the gap between germline ends came to 10 bases. Germline lookup yields CDR1 MNHNS and CDR2 SASEGT. CDR3 DNA: TGTGCCAGCAGTTCGGCGGGGGACTATGGCTACACCTTC. Its protein is CASSSAGDYGYTF.

The CDR3 reads CASSPGAGNTIYF. The CDR3 coding sequence is TGTGCCAGCAGCCCTGGAGCCGGAAACACCATATATTTT. The chain recombines TRBV7-8 with TRBJ1-3; D not resolved. The CDR3 contains 13 residues. Germline loops: CDR1 SGHVS, CDR2 FQNEAQ. V was clipped by 5 bases and J by 4 bases, with 9 bases between them.

This clone was recorded only once. This sequence joins TRBV6-1 and TRBJ2-7; TRBD1 agrees at 7 bases. Trimming took 6 bases from V and 3 from J; bases not matched to a gene: 8. CDR3 size: 14 residues. Germline CDR1 MNHNS, CDR2 SASEGT. The CDR3 reads CASRLQGTSYEQYF. In DNA form, the CDR3 reads TGTGCCAGCAGGTTACAGGGGACCAGCTACGAGCAGTACTTC.